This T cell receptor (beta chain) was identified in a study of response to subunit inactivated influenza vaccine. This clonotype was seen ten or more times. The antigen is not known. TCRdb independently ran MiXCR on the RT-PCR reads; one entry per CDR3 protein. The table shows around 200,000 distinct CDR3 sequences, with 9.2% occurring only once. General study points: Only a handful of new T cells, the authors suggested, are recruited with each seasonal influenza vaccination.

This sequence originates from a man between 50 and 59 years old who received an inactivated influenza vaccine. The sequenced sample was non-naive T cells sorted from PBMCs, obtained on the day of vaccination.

This chain's CDR3 is CASSPTSGYNEQFF. DNA for the CDR3: TGTGCCAGCAGCCCGACTAGCGGCTACAATGAGCAGTTCTTC. The chain links TRBV14 to TRBJ2-1; TRBD2 aligns across 9 bases. Germline CDR1 is SGHDN and CDR2 is FVKESK. Trimming cost V 4 bases and J 3 bases; bases outside gene matches: 1. CDR3 size: 14 residues.